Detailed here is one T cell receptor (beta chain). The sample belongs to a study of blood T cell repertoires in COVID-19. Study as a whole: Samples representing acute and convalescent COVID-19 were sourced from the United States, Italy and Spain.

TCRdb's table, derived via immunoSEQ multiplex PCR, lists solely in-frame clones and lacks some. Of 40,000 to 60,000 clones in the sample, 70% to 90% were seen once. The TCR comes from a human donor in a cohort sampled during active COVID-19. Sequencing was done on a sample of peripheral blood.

CDR3 in amino acids: CASSLALLRRTSTDTQYF. CDR3 nucleotide sequence: TGTGCCAGCAGCTTAGCCCTACTACGCAGAACTAGCACAGATACGCAGTATTTT. V is TRBV7-8 and J is TRBJ2-3; no clear D gene. With 0 bases removed from V and 0 bases from J, the gap between germline ends came to 16 bases. Per germline, CDR1 SGHVS and CDR2 FQNEAQ. The CDR3 spans 18 residues.